This is a list of T cell receptor beta chains from one sample in a study of blood T cell repertoires in COVID-19. The data were produced by immunoSEQ multiplex PCR, yet TCRdb's version contains in-frame clones alone and is incomplete. The table includes around 72,000 clones, less than 90% detected once. The source material was peripheral blood. These receptors all stem from a woman aged 80 or over with acute or convalescent COVID-19. The CDR3 runs from the conserved cysteine through the conserved F or W. The D gene is left open where the match is weak. Only some rows state a clone size, as once, few, many or a class for expanded clones.

D gene: .; V gene: TRBV30; J gene: TRBJ1-1; clone size: .; CDR3 DNA: TGTGCCTGGAGTACTAACGGGGAGAGAACTTTCTTT; CDR3 protein: CAWSTNGERTFF
D gene: .; V gene: TRBV18; J gene: TRBJ1-1; clone size: .; CDR3 DNA: TGTGCCAGCTCACCAACAGGGCACACTGAAGCTTTCTTT; CDR3 protein: CASSPTGHTEAFF
D gene: .; V gene: TRBV2; J gene: TRBJ1-4; clone size: once; CDR3 DNA: TGTGCCAGCAGTTTCGGGCGGGCCTCAAATGAAAAACTGTTTTTT; CDR3 protein: CASSFGRASNEKLFF
D gene: .; V gene: TRBV29-1; J gene: TRBJ2-5; clone size: .; CDR3 DNA: TGCAGCGTCGAGGCCGGGGTCCAAGAGACCCAGTACTTC; CDR3 protein: CSVEAGVQETQYF
D gene: TRBD1; V gene: TRBV15; J gene: TRBJ2-1; clone size: .; CDR3 DNA: TGTGCCACCAGCAGAGGAGGGACAGGGGGCAAGGCGCAGTTCTTC; CDR3 protein: CATSRGGTGGKAQFF
D gene: TRBD2; V gene: TRBV7-8; J gene: TRBJ2-1; clone size: .; CDR3 DNA: TGTGCCAGCAGACCGGGACTAGTCACGAATGAGCAGTTCTTC; CDR3 protein: CASRPGLVTNEQFF
D gene: .; V gene: TRBV30; J gene: TRBJ1-2; clone size: .; CDR3 DNA: TGTGCCTGGACGTATCAGGGGATACATGGCTACACCTTC; CDR3 protein: CAWTYQGIHGYTF
D gene: TRBD2; V gene: TRBV5-4; J gene: TRBJ2-2; clone size: few; CDR3 DNA: TGTGCCAGCAGCCGCACTAGCGGGGTGAACACCGGGGAGCTGTTTTTT; CDR3 protein: CASSRTSGVNTGELFF
D gene: .; V gene: TRBV6-5; J gene: TRBJ1-1; clone size: .; CDR3 DNA: TGTGCCACCTTGACCCAGGGGCTAATGGCTTTCTTT; CDR3 protein: CATLTQGLMAFF
D gene: .; V gene: TRBV7-2; J gene: TRBJ2-7; clone size: medium-sized; CDR3 DNA: TGTGCCAGCAGCTTAGGGGGGGACCCCCTGGGGTACGAGCAGTACTTC; CDR3 protein: CASSLGGDPLGYEQYF
D gene: .; V gene: TRBV9; J gene: TRBJ1-5; clone size: .; CDR3 DNA: TGTGCCAGCAGCGTAGGCGGGGGTGGCAATCAGCCCCAGCATTTT; CDR3 protein: CASSVGGGGNQPQHF